A single T cell receptor beta chain is shown here with its context. What it binds is not known. CDR3 length equals 14 residues. Trimming removed 1 base from V and 5 bases from J, with 9 bases in between. In germline, CDR1 is LGHDT, CDR2 YNNKEL (reference sequence). The data are from a study of Ad26.COV2.S vaccination and SARS-CoV-2 variants. This table comes from immunoSEQ multiplex PCR, and its TCRdb copy is limited to in-frame clones, with some not included. This table has 46,000 or so clones, roughly 80% appearing once. Broader study findings: Vaccine recipients showed a spike-specific TCR breadth that was higher than in placebo recipients. It is possible that the TCR breadth and depth analyses underestimated the total T cell responses. Spike-specific responses of CD8+ and CD4+ T cells were reported to display substantial breadth after vaccination.

V and J are TRBV3-1 (or the pseudogene TRBV3-2) and TRBJ2-1; D remains unclear. The sequenced sample was peripheral blood, obtained after recovery from COVID-19. The sequence was collected from a human donor who had recovered from COVID-19. Here the CDR3 reads CASSQVQSNNEQFF. The CDR3, as DNA: TGTGCCAGCAGCCAAGTACAATCTAACAATGAGCAGTTCTTC.